This is a list of T cell receptor beta chains from one sample in a study of blood T cell repertoires in COVID-19. This table comes from immunoSEQ multiplex PCR, and its TCRdb copy is limited to in-frame clones, with some not included. The table has 150,000 to 200,000 clones, 80% to 85% seen once. What was sequenced was PBMCs or T cells enriched from blood (not recorded which). All receptors come from a man aged 65 to 79 who had been exposed to COVID-19. CDR3s leave out the opening cysteine and the closing phenylalanine or tryptophan. A D gene is named only where the DNA matches it firmly.

d_call j_call v_call cdr3_aa
TRBD1 TRBJ2-3 TRBV5-1 ASSYAGQGGTDTQY
NA TRBJ1-2 TRBV7-6 ASSPRTDSVYGYT
NA TRBJ1-3 TRBV7-2 ASSPSSGNTIY
TRBD1 TRBJ1-5 TRBV25-1 ASTGTGGNQPQH
NA TRBJ1-5 TRBV28 ASSPPVLSNQPQH
NA TRBJ1-2 TRBV2 ASNRQKVNYGYT
TRBD1 TRBJ2-7 TRBV5-1 ASSWGQGRSSYEQY
NA TRBJ2-7 TRBV28 ASSHRQSSPYEQY
NA TRBJ1-5 TRBV12-3/TRBV12-4 ASNIRRDQPQH
NA TRBJ2-7 TRBV5-1 ASSLGGGDAYEQY
NA TRBJ1-3 TRBV11-2 ASSLMGSDNVGNTIY
NA TRBJ1-1 TRBV7-2 ASSLSGMNTEAF
TRBD1 TRBJ1-1 TRBV18 ASANQGENTEAF